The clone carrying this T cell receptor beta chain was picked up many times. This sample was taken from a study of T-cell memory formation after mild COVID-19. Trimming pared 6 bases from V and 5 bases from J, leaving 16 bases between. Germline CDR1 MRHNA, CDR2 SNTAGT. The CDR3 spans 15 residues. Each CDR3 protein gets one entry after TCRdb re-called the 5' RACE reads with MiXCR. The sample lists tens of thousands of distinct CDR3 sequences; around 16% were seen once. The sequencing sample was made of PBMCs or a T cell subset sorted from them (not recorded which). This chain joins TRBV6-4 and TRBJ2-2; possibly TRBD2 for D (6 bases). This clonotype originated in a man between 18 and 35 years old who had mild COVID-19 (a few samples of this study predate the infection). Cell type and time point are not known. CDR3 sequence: CASSRTSRGTGELFF. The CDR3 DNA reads TGTGCCAGCAGCCGGACTTCCCGGGGGACCGGGGAGCTGTTTTTT.